This T cell receptor (beta chain) is drawn from a study of blood T cells in healthy people across ages. The study, taken as a whole, reports: Any changes in expanded clonotypes were possibly confounded, as donor CMV status remained unknown.

In the case of this clonotype: The antigen remains undetermined.

PCR was performed a second time for roughly 7 to 11 cycles using a sample-barcoded 5' primer and a J-beta primer mix. Each TCR beta cDNA got a 12-nucleotide random molecular identifier. A single record per CDR3 protein comes from TCRdb applying MiXCR to the 5' RACE reads. The table shows hundreds of thousands of distinct CDR3 sequences, with approximately 50% occurring only once. The CDR3 extends over 17 amino acids. Germline trimming cut 5 bases from V and 6 bases from J; bases unmatched to any gene: 7. Per the germline V gene, CDR1 is MNHNS and CDR2 is SASEGT. The sequencing sample was made of blood. The source of this sequence is a woman aged 60-75 years in good health. This sequence joins TRBV6-1 and TRBJ2-1; 16 nucleotides match TRBD2. CDR3 protein: CASSLGLAGGIRNEQFF. CDR3 nucleotide sequence: TGTGCCAGCAGTCTGGGACTAGCGGGAGGGATACGCAATGAGCAGTTCTTC.